The 18 T cell receptor beta chains below come from one sample, sequenced in a study of T cell responses to AZD1222 COVID-19 vaccine. Assay used: immunoSEQ multiplex PCR; TCRdb lists only in-frame clones, some missing. The sample has some 100,000 clones, 92% seen once; the top ten hold roughly 3.1%. This specimen was peripheral blood, taken 28 days after the second AZD1222 dose. These receptors all stem from an adult who received the AZD1222 COVID-19 vaccine.

The J gene is TRBJ1-5, the V gene TRBV19; TRBD1 might be the D (6 bases). The ends were cut back, 6 bases at V and 2 bases at J, with 14 bases in the middle. The length of the CDR3 is 15 residues. Germline V gene lookup returns CDR1 LNHDA and CDR2 SQIVND (reference sequence). CDR3: CASSSQGWGNQPQHF. CDR3 in DNA: TGTGCCAGTAGCTCACAGGGATGGGGCAATCAGCCCCAGCATTTT.

The chain is built from TRBV6-2 or TRBV6-3 and TRBJ2-7; D is unclear. Trimming took off 5 bases at V and 3 bases at J, with 8 bases between the two ends. The CDR3 length is 12 residues. Germline assignment: CDR1 MNHEY and CDR2 SVGEGT. The CDR3 reads CASSLENYEQYF. The CDR3 coding sequence is TGTGCCAGCAGTCTCGAAAACTACGAGCAGTACTTC.

The V and J genes are TRBV3-1 (or the pseudogene TRBV3-2) and TRBJ2-3; a weak D match, TRBD1 (5 bases). This CDR3 is built from 13 residues. Germline CDR1 LGHDT, CDR2 YNNKEL (reference sequence). Trimming removed 4 bases from V and 2 bases from J, with 7 bases in between. CDR3 protein: CASSRQSTDTQYF. CDR3 bases: TGTGCCAGCAGCCGACAGTCCACAGATACGCAGTATTTT.

The chain links TRBV7-8 to TRBJ1-1; D uncertain. Deletions cut 5 bases from V and 1 base from J, with 8 bases between. CDR1 is SGHVS, CDR2 FQNEAQ, per germline. This CDR3 has 13 amino acids. The CDR3 loop is CASSPTANTEAFF. CDR3 bases: TGTGCCAGCAGCCCCACTGCGAACACTGAAGCTTTCTTT.

This clone was seen once. V usage is TRBV9 and J usage is TRBJ2-2; 14 bases align to TRBD2. Looked up from germline, CDR1 is SGDLS and CDR2 is YYNGEE. The junction had 10 bases not matched to a gene; V was cut back by 6 bases and J by 6 bases. There are 17 residues in the CDR3. CDR3 sequence reads: CASTTGLAGGRAGELFF. CDR3 DNA: TGTGCCAGCACCACAGGACTAGCGGGGGGCCGCGCCGGGGAGCTGTTTTTT. Complete variable domain (other parts from reference TRBV9 and TRBJ2-2): DSGVTQTPKHLITATGQRVTLRCSPRSGDLSVYWYQQSLDQGLQFLIQYYNGEERAKGNILERFSAQQFPDLHSELNLSSLELGDSALYFCASTTGLAGGRAGELFFGEGSRLTVL.

V gene TRBV15 combines with J gene TRBJ1-2; D remains ambiguous. Germline values: CDR1 LNHNV, CDR2 YYDKDF (reference sequence). V was trimmed by 0 bases and J by 4 bases, leaving 12 bases between them. The length of the CDR3 is 15 residues. The CDR3 loop is CATSRDPWAGYGYTF. In DNA form, the CDR3 reads TGTGCCACCAGCAGAGATCCATGGGCTGGCTATGGCTACACCTTC.

CDR3 loop: CASSRGDRGQYWTGELFF. CDR3 nucleotide sequence: TGTGCCAGCAGTCGTGGGGACAGGGGGCAATATTGGACCGGGGAGCTGTTTTTT. The rearrangement joins TRBV2 to TRBJ2-2; TRBD1 agrees at 12 bases. Germline CDR1 is SNHLY and CDR2 is FYNNEI. This CDR3 comprises 18 residues. V dropped 5 bases and J dropped 5; count of bases not matched to a gene: 12.

The chain combines TRBV18 with TRBJ1-3; D is ambiguous. This CDR3 region has 16 residues. Trimming removed 3 bases from V and 0 bases from J, with 12 bases in between. The V gene's germline CDR1 is KGHSH and CDR2 LQKENI. The CDR3 spells CASSPAHTLSGNTIYF. CDR3 bases: TGTGCCAGCTCACCGGCTCATACACTCTCTGGAAACACCATATATTTT.

The chain carries TRBV28 and TRBJ1-1; D gene unclear. The CDR3 extends over 13 amino acids. Trimming shortened V by 6 bases and J by 4 bases, and 12 bases separated the two germline ends. In germline, CDR1 is MDHEN, CDR2 SYDVKM. The DNA of the CDR3 is TGTGCCAGCAGCCAATCCCCTACCACTGAAGCTTTCTTT. Protein product: CASSQSPTTEAFF.

V is TRBV6-6 and J is TRBJ1-2; D unresolved. V lost 8 bases, J lost 4 bases, and 8 bases lay in between. The germline V gene encodes CDR1 MNHNY and CDR2 SVGAGI (reference sequence). CDR3 length: 11 residues. The CDR3 is CASGNGYGYTF. The CDR3 DNA follows: TGTGCCAGCGGCAATGGCTATGGCTACACCTTC.

The V call is TRBV5-4, the J call TRBJ2-3, with D uncertain. With 0 bases removed from V and 0 bases from J, the gap between germline ends came to 11 bases. CDR1 is SGHNT and CDR2 is YYREEE in the germline V gene (reference sequence). The CDR3 is made up of 16 amino acids. CDR3 in DNA: TGTGCCAGCAGCTTGGGGTCTGCCCCTAGCACAGATACGCAGTATTTT. Its protein is CASSLGSAPSTDTQYF.

The chain uses TRBV6-6 and TRBJ1-2; 10 bases are a match to TRBD1. The trim removed 5 bases at V and 2 bases at J, leaving 17 bases unmatched. Germline V gene lookup returns CDR1 MNHNY and CDR2 SVGAGI (reference sequence). This CDR3 region has 19 residues. The CDR3 DNA is TGTGCCAGCAGTCCCAACCCTATTTCCGGGACAGGGGTAAACTATGGCTACACCTTC. Protein sequence: CASSPNPISGTGVNYGYTF.

The V gene is TRBV7-8, the J gene TRBJ2-1; TRBD1 is a possible D gene (5 bases). Trimming cost V 5 bases and J 6 bases, with 20 bases left between them. This CDR3 has 16 amino acids. Germline V gene data show CDR1 as SGHVS and CDR2 as FQNEAQ. CDR3: CASSKGWASSSNEQFF. The DNA of the CDR3 is TGTGCCAGCAGCAAGGGGTGGGCTAGTAGTTCCAATGAGCAGTTCTTC.

The V call is TRBV21-1, the J call TRBJ2-2; the D call TRBD1 from the table was never checked on the DNA. TRBV21-1 is a known pseudogene. CDR3 size: 15 residues. CDR3 in amino acids: CASDHKRGNTGELFF. CDR3 coding DNA: TGTGCCAGCGACCATAAAAGGGGTAACACCGGGGAGCTGTTTTTT.

The genes are TRBV5-1 and TRBJ2-7, with D possibly being TRBD2 (5 bases). CDR3 length: 14 amino acids. Germline V CDR1 and CDR2: SGHRS, YFSETQ. With 6 bases removed from V and 1 base from J, the gap between germline ends came to 14 bases. The CDR3 here is CASTPTSGSYEQYF. The CDR3 DNA sequence: TGCGCCAGCACCCCGACGTCGGGGTCCTACGAGCAGTACTTC.

The table lists this clone with a count of one. The chain employs TRBV4-3 and TRBJ2-3; D perhaps matches TRBD1 (5 bases). Germline CDR1 LGHNA, CDR2 YSLEER. The V end was cut by 0 bases, the J end by 1 base, with 11 bases between. There are 16 residues in the CDR3. CDR3 sequence (DNA): TGCGCCAGCAGCCAAGATATTGCCAGGGGCACAGATACGCAGTATTTT. Translation gives CASSQDIARGTDTQYF.

As to this clone: Within the sample, other DNA sequences also encode this same CDR3. V usage is TRBV15 and J usage is TRBJ1-5, with D possibly being TRBD1 (5 bases). CDR3 length: 16 amino acids. Germline V gene data show CDR1 as LNHNV and CDR2 as YYDKDF (reference sequence). The V end lost 5 bases, the J end lost 0 bases, and 14 bases lay between the germline ends. CDR3 nucleotides: TGTGCCACCAGCCCGAGGGGACGGGTTAGCAATCAGCCCCAGCATTTT. It is translated as CATSPRGRVSNQPQHF.

The chain uses TRBV28 and TRBJ1-4; maybe TRBD1 (5 bases). This CDR3 is 15 amino acids long. Germline CDR1 reads MDHEN; CDR2 reads SYDVKM. The V gene lost 5 bases and the J gene lost 7 bases, with 17 bases spanning the gap. CDR3 sequence: CASSRPGTGSEKLFF. CDR3 nucleotide sequence: TGTGCCAGCAGTAGGCCCGGGACTGGAAGTGAAAAACTGTTTTTT.